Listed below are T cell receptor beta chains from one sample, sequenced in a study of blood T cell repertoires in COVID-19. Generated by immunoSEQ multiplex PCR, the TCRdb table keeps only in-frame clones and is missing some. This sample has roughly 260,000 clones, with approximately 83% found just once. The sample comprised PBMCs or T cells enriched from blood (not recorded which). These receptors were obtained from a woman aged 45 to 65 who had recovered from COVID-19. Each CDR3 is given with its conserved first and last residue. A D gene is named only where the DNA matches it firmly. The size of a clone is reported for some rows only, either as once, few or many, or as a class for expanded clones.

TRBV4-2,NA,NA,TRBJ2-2,TGTGCCAGCAGCCAAGATTTAGAGGGGGTCTACCGCCGATCAAGTCTAACCGGGGAGCTGTTTTTT,CASSQDLEGVYRRSSLTGELFF
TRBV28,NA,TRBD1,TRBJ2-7,TGTGCCAGCAGTCATCCCCAGGGGGCGCCGTACGAGCAGTACTTC,CASSHPQGAPYEQYF
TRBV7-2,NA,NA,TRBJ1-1,TGTGCCAGCAGCTTAGCAGGAGGAAACACTGAAGCTTTCTTT,CASSLAGGNTEAFF
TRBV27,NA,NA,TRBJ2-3,TGTGCCAGCCGCACCGGTTCAAACAGAGATACGCAGTATTTT,CASRTGSNRDTQYF
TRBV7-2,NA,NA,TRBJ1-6,TGTGCCAGCAGCTTAAAACAGGGTTGGGATTCACCCCTCCACTTT,CASSLKQGWDSPLHF
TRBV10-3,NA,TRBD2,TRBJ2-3,TGTGCCATCGCTACTAGCGGGAGCTCAGATACGCAGTATTTT,CAIATSGSSDTQYF
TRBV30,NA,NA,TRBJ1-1,TGTGCCTGGGCCATCGGGAGGCGAAGAGACACTGAAGCTTTCTTT,CAWAIGRRRDTEAFF
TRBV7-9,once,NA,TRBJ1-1,TGTGCCAGCAGCTTATCGACAGTCACTGAAGCTTTCTTT,CASSLSTVTEAFF
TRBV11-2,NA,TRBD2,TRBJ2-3,TGTGCCAGCAGCTTAGTCCTCGGTCGGGGGGGGAGAGCAGATACGCAGTATTTT,CASSLVLGRGGRADTQYF
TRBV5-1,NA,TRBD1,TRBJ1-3,TGCGCCAGCAGCATTACAGGGGCCTCTGGAAACACCATATATTTT,CASSITGASGNTIYF
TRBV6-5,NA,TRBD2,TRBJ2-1,TGTGCCAGCAGGTTGGGACTAGCGGGAGACAATGAGCAGTTCTTC,CASRLGLAGDNEQFF
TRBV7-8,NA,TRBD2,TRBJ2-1,TGTGCCAGCAGCTTAAGGTCCTCGACTAGCGGGAGCTCCTACAATGAGCAGTTCTTC,CASSLRSSTSGSSYNEQFF
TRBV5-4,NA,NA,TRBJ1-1,TGTGCCAGCAGCAACCTGACAGGGAACACTGAAGCTTTCTTT,CASSNLTGNTEAFF
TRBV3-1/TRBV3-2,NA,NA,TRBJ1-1,TGTGCCAGCAGCCAAGCGCGGTTTGAAGCTTTCTTT,CASSQARFEAFF
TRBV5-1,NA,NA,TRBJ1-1,TGCGCCAGCAGCTTGGAGACAGCTAACACTGAAGCTTTCTTT,CASSLETANTEAFF
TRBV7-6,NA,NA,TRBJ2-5,TGTGCCAGCAGCTTATCGTTCGGGGAGACCCAGTACTTC,CASSLSFGETQYF
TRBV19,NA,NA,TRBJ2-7,TGTGCCAGTAGTATGGGGACAATCTCCTACGAGCAGTACTTC,CASSMGTISYEQYF
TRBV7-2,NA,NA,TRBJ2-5,TGTGCCAGCAGCCAGGACTGGGGGGTAGAGACCCAGTACTTC,CASSQDWGVETQYF
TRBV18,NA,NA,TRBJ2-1,TGTGCCAGCTCACCACCAGCGCTAGAAAGGTCCTACAATGAGCAGTTCTTC,CASSPPALERSYNEQFF
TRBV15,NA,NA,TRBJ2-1,TGTGCCACCACACCTACTCCAAACTACAATGAGCAGTTCTTC,CATTPTPNYNEQFF
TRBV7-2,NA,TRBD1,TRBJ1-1,TGTGCCAGCAGCCGGACAGGTTCGAACACTGAAGCTTTCTTT,CASSRTGSNTEAFF
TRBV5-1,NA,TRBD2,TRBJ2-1,TGCGCCAGCAGCTTTTTGGCGGGAGACAATGAGCAGTTCTTC,CASSFLAGDNEQFF
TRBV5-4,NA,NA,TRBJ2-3,TGTGCCAGCAGCCCTAACACAGATACGCAGTATTTT,CASSPNTDTQYF
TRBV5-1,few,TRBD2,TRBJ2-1,TGCGCCAGCAGCTTGGTAGCGGGTAGGAATGAGCAGTTCTTC,CASSLVAGRNEQFF
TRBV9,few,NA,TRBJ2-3,TGTGCCAGCAGCGTGACGGAGAGATACACAGATACGCAGTATTTT,CASSVTERYTDTQYF
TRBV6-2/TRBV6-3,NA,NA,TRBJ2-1,TGTGCCAGCAGTTACTTATACGGGATCAATGAGCAGTTCTTC,CASSYLYGINEQFF
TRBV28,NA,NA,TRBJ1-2,TGTGCCAGCAGTCCACAGCTCTATGGCTACACCTTC,CASSPQLYGYTF
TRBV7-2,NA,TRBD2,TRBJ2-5,TGTGCCAGCAGCATAGGGGTGGGGACTATCGAGACCCAGTACTTC,CASSIGVGTIETQYF
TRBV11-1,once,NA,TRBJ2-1,TGTGCCAGCAGCCCAGGTAACTACAATGAGCAGTTCTTC,CASSPGNYNEQFF
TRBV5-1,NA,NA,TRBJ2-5,TGCGCCAGCAGCTTGGGTCAGGGCCGCCAAGAGACCCAGTACTTC,CASSLGQGRQETQYF
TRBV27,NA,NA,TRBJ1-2,TGTGCCAGCAGTTCCGTGACAGGCCTCGGCTACACCTTC,CASSSVTGLGYTF
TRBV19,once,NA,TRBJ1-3,TGTGCCAGTAGTCCTCTACAGGGATCTGGAAACACCATATATTTT,CASSPLQGSGNTIYF
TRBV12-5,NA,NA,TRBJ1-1,TGTGCTAGTGCCCAGGGTTTAGACATGAACACTGAAGCTTTCTTT,CASAQGLDMNTEAFF
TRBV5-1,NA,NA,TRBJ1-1,TGCGCCAGCAGCTTGGAGCAATACAGGAACACTGAAGCTTTCTTT,CASSLEQYRNTEAFF
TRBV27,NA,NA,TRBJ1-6,TGTGCCAGCAGTTTCTCTTCGGTCTGGGGCGGATCACCCCTCCACTTT,CASSFSSVWGGSPLHF
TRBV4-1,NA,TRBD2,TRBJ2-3,TGCGCCAGCAGCCAAGTTTTAGCGGGAACCACAGATACGCAGTATTTT,CASSQVLAGTTDTQYF
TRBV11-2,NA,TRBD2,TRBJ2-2,TGTGCCAGCAGCTCGTACAGCGGGATCACCGGGGAGCTGTTTTTT,CASSSYSGITGELFF
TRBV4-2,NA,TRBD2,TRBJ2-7,TGTGCCAGCAGCCCCGGGACTAGTAACGAGCAGTACTTC,CASSPGTSNEQYF